The following is a T cell receptor (beta chain) sequence with its context. Antigen: not known. Read sequence stops 3 residues before the CDR3 end, and the germline J gene provides the missing end. These data belong to a study of T cells in women clearing cervical HPV infection. Study summary: Controls gave blood once infection was undetectable; cases at lesion identification. Only a few women had HLA typing results available.

Assay: immunoSEQ multiplex PCR; the TCRdb copy retains only in-frame clones and omits some. This table holds tens of thousands of clones. This CDR3 spans 13 amino acids. CDR1 LNHDA and CDR2 SQIVND come from the germline V gene (reference sequence). V was cut by 5 bases and J by 1 base, with 6 bases left in between. Whole-study findings and limits: Cases carried less TRBV6-7 than controls: approximately 0.1% versus 0.16%.

Dot-blot hybridization genotyped cervical HPV amplified with MY09/MY11 PCR. The rearrangement uses TRBV19 and TRBJ2-1; D is unclear. This clonotype was sampled from a woman aged 18 to 75 with a cervical HPV16 infection that either progressed to CIN3+ or cleared (not recorded which). The sample comprised blood buffy coat. The CDR3 DNA, read in part, is TGTGCCAGTAGTCGGTATTCCTACAATGAG. It encodes CASSRYSYNE. The CDR3 in full is CASSRYSYNEQFF.